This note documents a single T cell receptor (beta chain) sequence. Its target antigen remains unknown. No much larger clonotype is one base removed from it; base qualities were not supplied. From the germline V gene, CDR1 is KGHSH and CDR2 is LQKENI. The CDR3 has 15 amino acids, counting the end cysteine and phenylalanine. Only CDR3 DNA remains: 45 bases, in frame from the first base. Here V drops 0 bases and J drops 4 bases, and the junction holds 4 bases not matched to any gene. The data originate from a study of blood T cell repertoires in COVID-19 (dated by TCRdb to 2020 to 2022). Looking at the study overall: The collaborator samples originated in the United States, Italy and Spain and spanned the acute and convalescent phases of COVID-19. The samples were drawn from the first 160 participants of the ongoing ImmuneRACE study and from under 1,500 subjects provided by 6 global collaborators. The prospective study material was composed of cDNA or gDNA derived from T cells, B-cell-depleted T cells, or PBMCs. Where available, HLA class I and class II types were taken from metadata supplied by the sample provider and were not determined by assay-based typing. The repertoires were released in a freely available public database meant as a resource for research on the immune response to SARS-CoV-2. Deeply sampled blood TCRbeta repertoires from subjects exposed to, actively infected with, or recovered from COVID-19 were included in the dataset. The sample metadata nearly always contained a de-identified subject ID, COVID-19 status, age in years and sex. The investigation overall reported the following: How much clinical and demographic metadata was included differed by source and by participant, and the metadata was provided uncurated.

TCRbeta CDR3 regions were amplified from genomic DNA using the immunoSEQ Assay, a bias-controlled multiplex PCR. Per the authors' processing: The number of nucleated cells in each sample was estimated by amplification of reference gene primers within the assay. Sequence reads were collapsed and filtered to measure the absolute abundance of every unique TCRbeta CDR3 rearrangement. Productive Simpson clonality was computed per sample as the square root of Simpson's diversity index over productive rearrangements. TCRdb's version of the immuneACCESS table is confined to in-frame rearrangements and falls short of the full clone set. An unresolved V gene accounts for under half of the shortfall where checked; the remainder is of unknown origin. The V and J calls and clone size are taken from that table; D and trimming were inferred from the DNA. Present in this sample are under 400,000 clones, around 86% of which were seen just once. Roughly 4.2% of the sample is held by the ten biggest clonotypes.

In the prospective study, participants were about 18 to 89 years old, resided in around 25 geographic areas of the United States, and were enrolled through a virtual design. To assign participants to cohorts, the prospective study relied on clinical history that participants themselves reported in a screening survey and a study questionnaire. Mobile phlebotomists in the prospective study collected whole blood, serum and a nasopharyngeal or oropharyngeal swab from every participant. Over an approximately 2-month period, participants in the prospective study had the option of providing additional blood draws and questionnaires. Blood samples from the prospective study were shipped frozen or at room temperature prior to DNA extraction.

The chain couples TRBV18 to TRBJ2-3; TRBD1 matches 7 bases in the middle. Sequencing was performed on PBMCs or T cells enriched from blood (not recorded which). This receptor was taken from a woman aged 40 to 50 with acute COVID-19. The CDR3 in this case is CASSPPWTGPDTQYF. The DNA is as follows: TGTGCCAGCTCACCACCTTGGACAGGTCCAGATACGCAGTATTTT.